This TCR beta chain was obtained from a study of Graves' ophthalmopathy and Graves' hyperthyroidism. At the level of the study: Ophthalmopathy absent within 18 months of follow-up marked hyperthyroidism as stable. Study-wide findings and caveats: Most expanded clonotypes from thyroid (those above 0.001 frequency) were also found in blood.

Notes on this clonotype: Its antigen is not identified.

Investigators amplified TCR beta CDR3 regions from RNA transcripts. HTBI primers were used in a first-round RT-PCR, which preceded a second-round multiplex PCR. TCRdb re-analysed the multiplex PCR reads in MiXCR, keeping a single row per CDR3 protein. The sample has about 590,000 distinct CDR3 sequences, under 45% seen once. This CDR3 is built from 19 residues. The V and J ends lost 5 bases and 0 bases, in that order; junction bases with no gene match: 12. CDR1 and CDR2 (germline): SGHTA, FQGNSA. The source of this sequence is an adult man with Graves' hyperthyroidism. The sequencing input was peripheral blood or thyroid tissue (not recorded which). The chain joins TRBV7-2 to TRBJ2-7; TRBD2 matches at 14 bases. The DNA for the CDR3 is TGTGCCAGCAGCCAAGGACTAGCGGGAGGATCCCTGATCTCCTACGAGCAGTACTTC. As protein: CASSQGLAGGSLISYEQYF.